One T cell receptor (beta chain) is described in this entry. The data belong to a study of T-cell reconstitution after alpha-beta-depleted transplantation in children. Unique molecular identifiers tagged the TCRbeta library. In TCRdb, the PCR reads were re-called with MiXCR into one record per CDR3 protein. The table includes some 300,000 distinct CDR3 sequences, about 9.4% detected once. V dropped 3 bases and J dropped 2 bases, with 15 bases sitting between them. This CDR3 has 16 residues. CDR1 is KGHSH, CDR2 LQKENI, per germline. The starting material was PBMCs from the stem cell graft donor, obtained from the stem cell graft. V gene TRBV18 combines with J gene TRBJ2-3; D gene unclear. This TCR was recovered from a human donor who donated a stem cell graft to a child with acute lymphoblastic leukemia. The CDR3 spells CASSPLPSADTDTQYF. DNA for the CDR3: TGTGCCAGCTCACCCCTTCCGTCGGCAGACACAGATACGCAGTATTTT.